Included here is one T cell receptor (beta chain) sequence, with context. Antigen unknown. This sample is part of a study of identical twins. Study findings and constraints: When twins shared out-of-frame alpha sequences, those sequences had excess low generation probability.

V was pared by 2 bases and J by 4 bases, with 7 bases of the junction left unmatched. Germline CDR1 reads MNHEY; CDR2 reads SVGAGI. This CDR3 is built from 16 residues. Via MiXCR, TCRdb re-called the 5' RACE reads, giving one row per CDR3 protein. The sample yields under 900,000 distinct CDR3 sequences, around 12% seen once. Another study also made use of these data, one on yellow fever vaccine responses in identical twins.

Sequences were obtained from PBMCs. The clonotype was recovered from a woman younger than 30 in good health. The chain has TRBV6-5 and TRBJ1-3, with 8 bases fitting TRBD1. CDR3 loop: CASSYRTGISGNTIYF. CDR3 coding DNA: TGTGCCAGCAGTTACAGGACAGGGATATCCGGAAACACCATATATTTT.